This T cell receptor (beta chain) was identified in a study of OX40 agonist ivuxolimab in advanced cancers. Regarding the complete study: The costimulatory receptor OX40 (CD134) was targeted by ivuxolimab, a fully human IgG2 agonistic monoclonal antibody. In the dose-escalation cohort, 82.7% of patients were male, and the mean age was roughly 60 years, with a range of about 23 to 90. Partial responses were achieved by three dose-escalation patients, of whom one had hepatocellular carcinoma and two had cutaneous melanoma. Intravenous ivuxolimab was administered to patients every 2 weeks at six dose levels: 0.01, 0.1, 0.3, 1.5, 3 and 10 mg/kg. The monotherapy dose-escalation portion (N of about 50 patients) of the phase I ivuxolimab trial is reported in the paper. Peripheral TCRbeta sequencing was intended to test whether TCR sequence diversity was altered and clonal T-cell expansion was caused by ivuxolimab. Prior anti-PD-1, anti-PD-L1 or anti-CTLA-4 therapy was permitted, and checkpoint inhibitors had been received by more than 35% of dose-escalation patients. Among the approximately 50 dose-escalation patients, about 19 had hepatocellular carcinoma, 15 melanoma, 9 renal cell carcinoma and 9 head and neck cancer.

The trial excluded patients who had a history of autoimmune disease or were on systemic immunosuppression. Peripheral blood for TCR sequencing was drawn from every dose cohort at baseline, at cycle 4 day 1 and at cycle 7 day 1. Samples came from an open-label, multicenter, first-in-human phase I dose-escalation trial of ivuxolimab. Adults with locally advanced or metastatic head and neck squamous cell, hepatocellular, melanoma or renal cell carcinoma were enrolled in the trial. Before TCR sequencing, CD4+ T cells and CD8+ T cells from peripheral blood were sorted into separate populations. To sequence the TCRbeta CDR3 region, genomic DNA was isolated from the sorted cells. The immunoSEQ Assay was used for sequencing of TCRbeta CDR3 regions. The table comes from immuneACCESS by way of TCRdb, which keeps in-frame sequences with V and J called. Part of the clones is missing from these tables; in studies checked, under half for an unresolved V gene and the rest for unknown reasons. This sample lists tens of thousands of clones; 80% to 95% were detected once. The ten largest clones add up to 0.3% to 0.4% of the sample.

The paper as a whole reports these results and caveats: The antigen specificity of the clonally expanded peripheral T cells was not determined. At doses of 0.1 to 3.0 mg/kg, clonal expansion of both CD4+ and CD8+ T cells in blood was seen between baseline and week 6. In the 0.1-3.0 mg/kg groups, partial responders had among the lowest normalized peripheral clonal expansion, particularly in CD8+ T cells. After ivuxolimab, CD8+ T cells had more expanded clones than CD4+ T cells on average. Low levels of normalized T-cell clonal expansion were also seen in some patients who did not respond.

Turning to this clone: No cognate antigen has been identified for it. No base quality information exists; no much larger clone differs at one position.

The clonotype was recovered from an adult with an advanced solid tumor such as melanoma, head and neck, liver or kidney cancer. The material was CD4+ or CD8+ T cells sorted from blood, obtained in a trial of the OX40 agonist ivuxolimab.

Here is the DNA: TGCGCCAGCAGTCGGGAACCGCGAACGGGCCTAAACTATGGCTACACCTTC. This yields the protein CASSREPRTGLNYGYTF. The chain uses TRBV4-1 and TRBJ1-2, with the D segment identity uncertain. The germline V gene encodes CDR1 MGHRA and CDR2 YSYEKL. The CDR3 starts with the cysteine, ends with the phenylalanine, and has 17 residues. This entry keeps only the CDR3 DNA: 51 bases, framed from base 1. The V and J ends are trimmed by 6 bases and 2 bases, leaving 22 bases between them.